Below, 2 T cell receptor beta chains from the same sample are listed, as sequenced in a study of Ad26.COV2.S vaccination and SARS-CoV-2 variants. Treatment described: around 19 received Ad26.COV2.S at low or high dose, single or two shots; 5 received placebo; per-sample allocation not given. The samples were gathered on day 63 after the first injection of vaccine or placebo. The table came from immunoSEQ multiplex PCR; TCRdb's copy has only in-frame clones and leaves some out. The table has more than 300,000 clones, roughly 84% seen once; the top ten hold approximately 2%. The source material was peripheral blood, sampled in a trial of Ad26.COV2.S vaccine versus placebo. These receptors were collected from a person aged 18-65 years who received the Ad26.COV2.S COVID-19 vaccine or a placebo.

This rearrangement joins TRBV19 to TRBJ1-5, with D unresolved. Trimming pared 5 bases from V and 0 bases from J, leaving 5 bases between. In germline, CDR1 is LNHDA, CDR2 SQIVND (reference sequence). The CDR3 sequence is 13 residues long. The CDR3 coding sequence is TGTGCCAGTAGTTTGGATAGCAATCAGCCCCAGCATTTT. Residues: CASSLDSNQPQHF.

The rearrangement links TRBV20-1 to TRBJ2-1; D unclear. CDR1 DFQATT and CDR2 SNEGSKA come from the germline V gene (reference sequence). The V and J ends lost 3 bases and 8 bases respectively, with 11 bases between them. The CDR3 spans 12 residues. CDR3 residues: CSASYQLDEQFF. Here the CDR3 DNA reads TGCAGTGCTAGTTACCAGCTGGATGAGCAGTTCTTC.